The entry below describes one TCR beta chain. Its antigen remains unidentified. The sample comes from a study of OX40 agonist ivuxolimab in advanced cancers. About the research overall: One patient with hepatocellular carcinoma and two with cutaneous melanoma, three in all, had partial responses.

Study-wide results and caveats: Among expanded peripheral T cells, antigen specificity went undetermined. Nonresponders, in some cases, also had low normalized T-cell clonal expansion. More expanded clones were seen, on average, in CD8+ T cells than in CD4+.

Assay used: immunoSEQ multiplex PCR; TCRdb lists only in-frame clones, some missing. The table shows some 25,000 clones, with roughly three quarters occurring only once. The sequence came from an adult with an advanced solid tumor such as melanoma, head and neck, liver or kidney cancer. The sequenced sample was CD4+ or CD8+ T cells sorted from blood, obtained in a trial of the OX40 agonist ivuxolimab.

The CDR3 loop is CASSIWSNQPQHF. CDR3 nucleotide sequence: TGTGCCAGTAGTATTTGGAGCAATCAGCCCCAGCATTTT. This chain connects TRBV19 to TRBJ1-5; D uncertain. The CDR3 sequence is 13 residues long. The ends were cut back, 3 bases at V and 1 base at J, with 4 bases in the middle. Germline V gene sequence: CDR1 LNHDA, CDR2 SQIVND (reference sequence).